Listed below are T cell receptor beta chains from one sample, sequenced in a study of Graves' ophthalmopathy and Graves' hyperthyroidism. TCRdb re-analysed the multiplex PCR reads in MiXCR, keeping a single row per CDR3 protein. This table has 300,000 to 350,000 distinct CDR3 sequences, about a sixth appearing once. The sequencing sample was made of peripheral blood. Receptors were obtained from an adult man with Graves' ophthalmopathy. Each CDR3 is given with its conserved first and last residue. A D gene is named only where the DNA matches it firmly. Size values are once, few and many counts, or a class for expanded clones, and some rows have none.

v_call	d_call	cdr3_length	j_call	clone_size	cdr3_nt	cdr3_aa
TRBV10-3	.	16	TRBJ1-3	many	TGTGCCACCGCTTTAAGGGACTACTCCTCTGGAAACACCATATATTTT	CATALRDYSSGNTIYF
TRBV18	TRBD1	13	TRBJ1-6	many	TGTGCCAGCTCAGGACAGGGGTACTCACCCCTCCACTTT	CASSGQGYSPLHF
TRBV28	.	16	TRBJ1-5	many	TGTGCCAGCAGTTTAATAGAGGGAGGGGGCAATCAGCCCCAGCATTTT	CASSLIEGGGNQPQHF
TRBV13	.	14	TRBJ2-7	many	TGTGCCAGCAGCCCTCGGACATTCACCTACGAGCAGTACTTC	CASSPRTFTYEQYF
TRBV12-3/TRBV12-4	.	15	TRBJ1-2	.	TGTGCCAGCAGTTCTGACCCGGGGCTCGTCTATGGCTACACCTTC	CASSSDPGLVYGYTF
TRBV5-1	.	15	TRBJ2-2	.	TGCGCCAGCTCCGAGCAGGGACGGAACACCGGGGAGCTGTTTTTT	CASSEQGRNTGELFF
TRBV7-8	.	16	TRBJ1-5	many	TGTGCCAGCAGCCGTGACCGTTCTGATAGCAATCAGTCCCAGCATTTT	CASSRDRSDSNQSQHF
TRBV28	TRBD2	23	TRBJ2-4	many	TGTGCCAGCAGTTCCCGGACCGACCTCGGGGTAGCGGGGGGTCGCTTGGCCAAAAACATTCAGTACTTC	CASSSRTDLGVAGGRLAKNIQYF
TRBV28	.	15	TRBJ2-4	many	TGTGCCAGCAGTTTCCCCACCGGGACAAAAAACATTCAGTACTTC	CASSFPTGTKNIQYF
TRBV12-5	.	12	TRBJ2-5	many	TGTGCTAGTGGTTTGGATGAGAGGTCCCAGTACTTC	CASGLDERSQYF
TRBV6-5	.	14	TRBJ1-2	few	TGTGCCAGCAGTTACTGGGGCTCAGAGGAAGACTACACCTTC	CASSYWGSEEDYTF
TRBV10-3	TRBD2	17	TRBJ2-7	many	TGTGCCATCAGCTCCGCCCCGGGACTAGAGAAAAGCTACGAGCAGTACTTC	CAISSAPGLEKSYEQYF
TRBV6-1	TRBD1	17	TRBJ1-5	.	TGTGCCAGCAGCGAACTCACAGGGGGCGTAAGCAATCAGCCCCAGCATTTT	CASSELTGGVSNQPQHF
TRBV18	TRBD2	14	TRBJ2-7	many	TGTGCCAGCTCACGCGGAGCGGGAGAAGTCGAGCAGTACTTC	CASSRGAGEVEQYF
TRBV12-3/TRBV12-4	.	15	TRBJ2-2	.	TGTGCCAGCATAATGGACCGCCAGGCTGGCGGGGAGCTGTTTTTT	CASIMDRQAGGELFF
TRBV9	.	14	TRBJ2-5	many	TGTGCCAGCAGCGGGCAGGGGTTGGTGGAGACCCAGTACTTC	CASSGQGLVETQYF
TRBV29-1	TRBD1	12	TRBJ1-1	.	TGCAGCGGGCTGACAGGGGCCACTGAAGCTTTCTTT	CSGLTGATEAFF
TRBV19	.	14	TRBJ1-2	many	TGTGCCAGTAGTCTCATCAGCACTAACTATGGCTACACCTTC	CASSLISTNYGYTF